The rows below give T cell receptor beta chains drawn from one sample of a study of lymphopenia after photon versus proton radiotherapy. This table comes from immunoSEQ multiplex PCR, and its TCRdb copy is limited to in-frame clones, with some not included. The data show 22,000 or so clones, approximately 91% seen once. The source was peripheral blood, collected from a patient treated with proton-based radiotherapy. Receptor source: a woman aged 65 to 85 with pancreatic cancer. Some clones in this sample may be carry-over from other donors' samples. The CDR3 runs from the conserved cysteine through the conserved F or W. A D gene is named only where the DNA matches it firmly. Clone size is shown for a subset of rows, as once, few, many or a class of expanded clone.

j_call: TRBJ2-3; v_call: TRBV11-1; clone_size: few; d_call: NA; cdr3_aa: CASSFQGGSTDTQYF; cdr3_nt: TGTGCCAGCAGCTTCCAGGGGGGGAGCACAGATACGCAGTATTTT
j_call: TRBJ1-5; v_call: TRBV6-1; clone_size: NA; d_call: NA; cdr3_aa: CASSETWGQPQHF; cdr3_nt: TGTGCCAGCAGTGAAACGTGGGGTCAGCCCCAGCATTTT
j_call: TRBJ2-7; v_call: TRBV6-6; clone_size: NA; d_call: TRBD2; cdr3_aa: CASSLGTSGPYEQYF; cdr3_nt: TGTGCCAGCAGTTTAGGGACTAGCGGTCCCTACGAGCAGTACTTC
j_call: TRBJ2-7; v_call: TRBV4-1; clone_size: NA; d_call: TRBD2; cdr3_aa: CASSQDNPSGSHEQYF; cdr3_nt: TGCGCCAGCAGCCAAGATAACCCTAGCGGGAGTCACGAGCAGTACTTC
j_call: TRBJ2-7; v_call: TRBV7-8; clone_size: NA; d_call: TRBD1; cdr3_aa: CASSLGGNRDSAYEQYF; cdr3_nt: TGTGCCAGCAGCTTAGGGGGTAACCGGGACAGTGCCTACGAGCAGTACTTC
j_call: TRBJ1-1; v_call: TRBV23-1; clone_size: NA; d_call: NA; cdr3_aa: CASRLEIKQGNNEAFF; cdr3_nt: TGCGCCAGCAGATTGGAAATTAAACAGGGTAATAATGAAGCTTTCTTT
j_call: TRBJ2-7; v_call: TRBV5-4; clone_size: NA; d_call: TRBD2; cdr3_aa: CASSLGSGAGEQYF; cdr3_nt: TGTGCCAGCAGCTTGGGGAGCGGGGCGGGGGAGCAGTACTTC
j_call: TRBJ2-1; v_call: TRBV7-7; clone_size: NA; d_call: NA; cdr3_aa: CASSLASHNEQFF; cdr3_nt: TGTGCTAGCAGCTTAGCGTCCCACAATGAGCAGTTCTTC
j_call: TRBJ1-1; v_call: TRBV7-3; clone_size: few; d_call: NA; cdr3_aa: CASSPRTSEGTTEAFF; cdr3_nt: TGTGCCAGCAGCCCTAGGACCAGCGAGGGCACCACTGAAGCTTTCTTT
j_call: TRBJ1-1; v_call: TRBV5-1; clone_size: NA; d_call: NA; cdr3_aa: CASSFEERDTEAFF; cdr3_nt: TGCGCCAGCAGCTTCGAGGAACGGGACACTGAAGCTTTCTTT
j_call: TRBJ1-1; v_call: TRBV19; clone_size: NA; d_call: NA; cdr3_aa: CASSISGPDSNTEAFF; cdr3_nt: TGTGCCAGTAGTATATCGGGGCCGGACTCGAACACTGAAGCTTTCTTT
j_call: TRBJ2-7; v_call: TRBV6-1; clone_size: NA; d_call: TRBD2; cdr3_aa: CATRRLAGDEEQYF; cdr3_nt: TGTGCCACCCGCCGACTAGCGGGAGACGAAGAGCAGTACTTC
j_call: TRBJ1-2; v_call: TRBV7-2; clone_size: NA; d_call: NA; cdr3_aa: CASSVDSNYGYTF; cdr3_nt: TGTGCCAGCAGTGTCGACAGTAACTATGGCTACACCTTC
j_call: TRBJ1-5; v_call: TRBV2; clone_size: NA; d_call: TRBD1; cdr3_aa: CASRNRGINQPQHF; cdr3_nt: TGTGCCAGCAGAAACAGGGGGATCAATCAGCCCCAGCATTTT
j_call: TRBJ1-4; v_call: TRBV7-8; clone_size: NA; d_call: NA; cdr3_aa: CASSLTRSGKLFF; cdr3_nt: TGTGCCAGCAGCTTAACTAGGAGCGGAAAACTGTTTTTT
j_call: TRBJ1-2; v_call: TRBV6-1; clone_size: NA; d_call: TRBD1; cdr3_aa: CASSFNWDSSNGYTF; cdr3_nt: TGTGCCAGCAGTTTTAACTGGGACAGCTCAAATGGCTACACCTTC
j_call: TRBJ2-3; v_call: TRBV23-1; clone_size: NA; d_call: NA; cdr3_aa: CAREEVCFDTDTQYF; cdr3_nt: TGCGCCAGAGAGGAAGTGTGTTTCGACACAGATACGCAGTATTTT
j_call: TRBJ2-4; v_call: TRBV28; clone_size: NA; d_call: TRBD1; cdr3_aa: CASWDRITDIQYF; cdr3_nt: TGTGCCAGCTGGGACAGAATAACGGACATTCAGTACTTC
j_call: TRBJ2-6; v_call: TRBV19; clone_size: NA; d_call: NA; cdr3_aa: CASSIGSGANVLTF; cdr3_nt: TGTGCCAGTAGTATAGGGTCTGGGGCCAACGTCCTGACTTTC
j_call: TRBJ2-1; v_call: TRBV28; clone_size: NA; d_call: TRBD2; cdr3_aa: CASSSALAGGMAEQFF; cdr3_nt: TGTGCCAGCAGTTCCGCGTTAGCGGGAGGGATGGCTGAGCAGTTCTTC
j_call: TRBJ2-5; v_call: TRBV23-1; clone_size: NA; d_call: TRBD2; cdr3_aa: CASIPGTSGRKEGGETQYF; cdr3_nt: TGCGCCAGCATCCCGGGGACTAGCGGGAGGAAAGAGGGGGGAGAGACCCAGTACTTC
j_call: TRBJ1-5; v_call: TRBV19; clone_size: NA; d_call: TRBD1; cdr3_aa: CASSLQGYYSNQPQHF; cdr3_nt: TGTGCCAGTAGTCTACAGGGGTACTATAGCAATCAGCCCCAGCATTTT
j_call: TRBJ2-7; v_call: TRBV11-3; clone_size: NA; d_call: TRBD2; cdr3_aa: CASRRGLAGLYEQYF; cdr3_nt: TGTGCCAGCAGACGAGGACTAGCGGGCCTTTACGAGCAGTACTTC
j_call: TRBJ2-2; v_call: TRBV6-6; clone_size: NA; d_call: NA; cdr3_aa: CASSYSFPNTGELFF; cdr3_nt: TGTGCCAGCAGTTATTCATTCCCAAACACCGGGGAGCTGTTTTTT
j_call: TRBJ2-1; v_call: TRBV5-1; clone_size: NA; d_call: NA; cdr3_aa: CASSRGNTYIDEQFF; cdr3_nt: TGCGCCAGCAGCAGGGGGAACACATACATCGATGAGCAGTTCTTC
j_call: TRBJ2-1; v_call: TRBV20-1; clone_size: NA; d_call: NA; cdr3_aa: CSPDWDNEQFF; cdr3_nt: TGCAGCCCCGATTGGGACAATGAGCAGTTCTTC
j_call: TRBJ2-5; v_call: TRBV19; clone_size: NA; d_call: TRBD1; cdr3_aa: CASRTGGGETQYF; cdr3_nt: TGTGCCAGTAGGACAGGGGGCGGAGAGACCCAGTACTTC
j_call: TRBJ2-2; v_call: TRBV11-2; clone_size: NA; d_call: NA; cdr3_aa: CASSFNEGGELFF; cdr3_nt: TGTGCCAGCAGCTTTAACGAGGGCGGGGAGCTGTTTTTT
j_call: TRBJ1-6; v_call: TRBV7-8; clone_size: once; d_call: NA; cdr3_aa: CASSLREGSYNSPLHF; cdr3_nt: TGTGCCAGCAGCTTACGTGAGGGCTCCTATAATTCACCCCTCCACTTT
j_call: TRBJ2-7; v_call: TRBV5-4; clone_size: NA; d_call: NA; cdr3_aa: CASSSERVGRNEQYF; cdr3_nt: TGTGCCAGCAGTTCGGAGAGGGTCGGGCGTAACGAGCAGTACTTC
j_call: TRBJ2-7; v_call: TRBV28; clone_size: NA; d_call: TRBD1; cdr3_aa: CASTPGQSYEQYF; cdr3_nt: TGTGCCAGCACCCCGGGACAGTCCTACGAGCAGTACTTC
j_call: TRBJ2-1; v_call: TRBV27; clone_size: NA; d_call: NA; cdr3_aa: CASSWQGYNEQFF; cdr3_nt: TGTGCCAGCAGTTGGCAGGGGTACAATGAGCAGTTCTTC
j_call: TRBJ1-1; v_call: TRBV11-2; clone_size: NA; d_call: NA; cdr3_aa: CASSLGSRGTEAFF; cdr3_nt: TGTGCCAGCAGCTTAGGGAGTAGAGGGACCGAAGCTTTCTTT
j_call: TRBJ2-7; v_call: TRBV27; clone_size: NA; d_call: NA; cdr3_aa: CASSRTLSSYEQYF; cdr3_nt: TGTGCCAGCAGTCGGACTCTTAGCTCCTACGAGCAGTACTTC
j_call: TRBJ1-2; v_call: TRBV4-1; clone_size: NA; d_call: NA; cdr3_aa: CASSQIGGGGGGYTF; cdr3_nt: TGCGCCAGCAGCCAGATAGGGGGGGGCGGTGGTGGCTACACCTTC
j_call: TRBJ2-1; v_call: TRBV11-3; clone_size: once; d_call: NA; cdr3_aa: CASSLNGYNEQFF; cdr3_nt: TGTGCCAGCAGCTTAAACGGATACAATGAGCAGTTCTTC
j_call: TRBJ2-1; v_call: TRBV29-1; clone_size: NA; d_call: TRBD2; cdr3_aa: CSVELLGRERDNEQFF; cdr3_nt: TGCAGCGTTGAATTGTTAGGGCGGGAGCGAGACAATGAGCAGTTCTTC
j_call: TRBJ1-1; v_call: TRBV5-1; clone_size: NA; d_call: NA; cdr3_aa: CASSSDGGGNTEAFF; cdr3_nt: TGCGCCAGCAGCTCGGATGGAGGGGGAAACACTGAAGCTTTCTTT
j_call: TRBJ2-4; v_call: TRBV2; clone_size: once; d_call: NA; cdr3_aa: CASSEWGAKNIQYF; cdr3_nt: TGTGCCAGCAGTGAATGGGGAGCCAAAAACATTCAGTACTTC
j_call: TRBJ1-2; v_call: TRBV7-2; clone_size: NA; d_call: NA; cdr3_aa: CASSAPGGEIYYGYTF; cdr3_nt: TGTGCCAGCAGCGCCCCGGGAGGGGAGATCTACTATGGCTACACCTTC
j_call: TRBJ1-1; v_call: TRBV5-1; clone_size: NA; d_call: NA; cdr3_aa: CASGGRENTEAFF; cdr3_nt: TGCGCCAGCGGGGGACGGGAGAACACTGAAGCTTTCTTT
j_call: TRBJ2-5; v_call: TRBV25-1; clone_size: NA; d_call: NA; cdr3_aa: CASSGLETQYF; cdr3_nt: TGTGCCAGCAGTGGACTAGAGACCCAGTACTTC
j_call: TRBJ2-1; v_call: TRBV4-1; clone_size: NA; d_call: NA; cdr3_aa: CASSQDEELLAYEQFF; cdr3_nt: TGCGCCAGCAGCCAAGATGAAGAACTACTAGCTTATGAGCAGTTCTTC
j_call: TRBJ2-3; v_call: TRBV4-1; clone_size: NA; d_call: TRBD2; cdr3_aa: CASSQDPSGTLTDTQYF; cdr3_nt: TGCGCCAGCAGCCAAGACCCTAGCGGGACCCTCACAGATACGCAGTATTTT
j_call: TRBJ2-4; v_call: TRBV19; clone_size: NA; d_call: TRBD2; cdr3_aa: CASSIALAGVGAKNIQYF; cdr3_nt: TGTGCCAGTAGTATCGCTCTAGCGGGAGTGGGGGCCAAAAACATTCAGTACTTC
j_call: TRBJ2-3; v_call: TRBV5-1; clone_size: once; d_call: TRBD1; cdr3_aa: CASSSGTGGADTQYF; cdr3_nt: TGCGCCAGCAGCTCCGGGACAGGGGGGGCAGATACGCAGTATTTT
j_call: TRBJ1-2; v_call: TRBV14; clone_size: NA; d_call: NA; cdr3_aa: CASSPKWSAGYGYTF; cdr3_nt: TGTGCCAGCAGCCCGAAGTGGAGCGCCGGGTATGGCTACACCTTC
j_call: TRBJ2-6; v_call: TRBV6-6; clone_size: NA; d_call: NA; cdr3_aa: CASSRDGAGANVLTF; cdr3_nt: TGTGCCAGCAGTCGGGACGGAGCTGGGGCCAACGTCCTGACTTTC
j_call: TRBJ2-7; v_call: TRBV19; clone_size: NA; d_call: NA; cdr3_aa: CASSDRSGKQSYEQYF; cdr3_nt: TGTGCCAGTAGTGACAGAAGCGGTAAACAAAGCTACGAGCAGTACTTC
j_call: TRBJ2-3; v_call: TRBV6-5; clone_size: NA; d_call: TRBD2; cdr3_aa: CASRETSGGTDTQYF; cdr3_nt: TGTGCCAGCAGAGAGACTAGCGGGGGCACAGATACGCAGTATTTT
j_call: TRBJ1-2; v_call: TRBV15; clone_size: NA; d_call: NA; cdr3_aa: CATSRGALIGGYTF; cdr3_nt: TGTGCCACCAGCAGAGGCGCCCTTATTGGGGGCTACACCTTC
j_call: TRBJ1-4; v_call: TRBV6-1; clone_size: NA; d_call: TRBD1; cdr3_aa: CASSDRGTGNEKLFF; cdr3_nt: TGTGCCAGCAGTGATCGGGGGACAGGGAATGAAAAACTGTTTTTT
j_call: TRBJ2-3; v_call: TRBV4-2; clone_size: once; d_call: NA; cdr3_aa: CASTTAGGPDTQYF; cdr3_nt: TGTGCCAGCACCACCGCCGGAGGGCCAGATACGCAGTATTTT
j_call: TRBJ1-2; v_call: TRBV27; clone_size: NA; d_call: TRBD1; cdr3_aa: CASTKDRGTRNGYTF; cdr3_nt: TGTGCCAGCACCAAGGACAGGGGAACGCGTAATGGCTACACCTTC
j_call: TRBJ2-2; v_call: TRBV5-4; clone_size: NA; d_call: NA; cdr3_aa: CASSLDSGLEELFF; cdr3_nt: TGTGCCAGCAGCTTGGATTCGGGATTGGAGGAGCTGTTTTTT
j_call: TRBJ1-5; v_call: TRBV28; clone_size: NA; d_call: NA; cdr3_aa: CASSSPQQSYSNQPQHF; cdr3_nt: TGTGCCAGCAGTTCCCCGCAGCAGAGTTATAGCAATCAGCCCCAGCATTTT
j_call: TRBJ2-5; v_call: TRBV29-1; clone_size: few; d_call: TRBD1; cdr3_aa: CSVNGQGWEETQYF; cdr3_nt: TGCAGCGTAAACGGACAGGGATGGGAAGAGACCCAGTACTTC
j_call: TRBJ2-5; v_call: TRBV4-3; clone_size: NA; d_call: NA; cdr3_aa: CASSRTVKETQYF; cdr3_nt: TGCGCCAGCAGCCGGACGGTAAAAGAGACCCAGTACTTC